This TCR beta chain was captured in a study of breast tumors, draining lymph nodes, adjacent tissues. Study-level findings and limits: Tumors had less TCR diversity than lymph nodes, more than nontumor tissue. Tumor and nontumor repertoires were significantly more similar in luminal-like than in basal-like breast cancer.

A note on this clonotype: What it binds is unknown.

Each CDR3 protein is one row after TCRdb ran MiXCR on the multiplex PCR reads. The sample gives approximately 230,000 distinct CDR3 sequences, less than 40% of which show up once; over 3.5% is in the top ten. Axillary draining lymph nodes of breast cancer patients supplied the node samples. The length of the CDR3 is 12 residues. Germline V gives CDR1 LNHDA, CDR2 SQIVND (reference sequence). V lost 3 bases, J lost 14 bases, and 14 bases lay in between. The receptor comes from a female donor with breast cancer. Some clones in this sample may be carry-over from other donors' samples. The rearrangement links TRBV19 to TRBJ1-5, with unresolved D. Sample: axillary lymph node tissue. This chain's CDR3 is CASSIWLQSEHF. CDR3 DNA: TGTGCCAGTAGTATTTGGCTTCAGAGCGAGCATTTT.